These 4 T cell receptor beta chains were all obtained from the same sample, sequenced in a study of T cells of healthy individuals. TCRdb reanalysed the 5' RACE reads using MiXCR and keeps one entry per CDR3 protein. The repertoire consists of 65,000 to 90,000 distinct CDR3 sequences, with more than 4.5% occurring once and the leading ten covering roughly 7.6%. All receptors come from a female donor in good health.

This clonotype came up many times. The chain is built from TRBV6-5 and TRBJ2-6; unclear D gene. Germline values: CDR1 MNHEY, CDR2 SVGAGI. V shed 3 bases and J shed 1 base, with 7 bases lying between them. There are 15 residues in the CDR3. As DNA, the CDR3 is TGTGCCAGCAGTTATCAAGCTTCTGGGGCCAACGTCCTGACTTTC. It translates to CASSYQASGANVLTF.

Here the CDR3 DNA reads TGTGCCAGCAGTACAAACAGAGGGGACAATCAGCCCCAGCATTTT. It specifies CASSTNRGDNQPQHF. The chain carries TRBV28 and TRBJ1-5; possibly TRBD1 for D (5 bases). The V gene lost 5 bases and the J gene lost 3 bases, with 14 bases spanning the gap. This CDR3 contains 15 residues. The germline V gene encodes CDR1 MDHEN and CDR2 SYDVKM.

V is TRBV5-1 and J is TRBJ1-6; the D is unclear. Germline-derived CDR1 and CDR2 are SGHRS and YFSETQ. V lost 1 base and J 5 bases, leaving 13 bases between the germline ends. The CDR3 length is 16 residues. CDR3 sequence reads: CASSLMERQNNSPLHF. CDR3 nucleotide sequence: TGCGCCAGCAGCTTGATGGAGAGACAAAATAATTCACCCCTCCACTTT.

This clonotype appeared many times. The chain recombines TRBV19 with TRBJ2-1; possible D gene TRBD2, 7 bases. From germline, CDR1 is LNHDA and CDR2 SQIVND (reference sequence). Deletions cut 6 bases from V and 0 bases from J, with 15 bases between. The CDR3 spans 16 residues. The CDR3 is CASSTKGGGSYNEQFF. The CDR3 nucleotides read TGTGCCAGTAGCACCAAAGGGGGGGGCTCCTACAATGAGCAGTTCTTC.